Listed here is a single T cell receptor (beta chain). Using immunoSEQ multiplex PCR, the repertoire was profiled, and TCRdb retains in-frame clones only, with some absent. The table shows roughly 54,000 clones, with roughly 82% occurring only once. This sample was included in a study of blood T cell repertoires in COVID-19. Study information: In each case, the material was cDNA or gDNA derived from T cells, B-cell-depleted T cells, or PBMCs.

The CDR3 extends over 17 amino acids. Looked up from germline, CDR1 is SGHRS and CDR2 is YFSETQ. The J segment lost 0 bases and the V segment lost 4 bases, leaving 10 bases of the junction unmatched. Sequences were obtained from peripheral blood. The receptor comes from a woman in her sixties or seventies with acute or convalescent COVID-19. V usage is TRBV5-1 and J usage is TRBJ2-1, with 7 positions matching TRBD2. The DNA for the CDR3 is TGCGCCAGCAGCAGGGGCCTCTCGGGGGGCTCCTACAATGAGCAGTTCTTC. Encoded protein: CASSRGLSGGSYNEQFF.